This TCR beta chain was sequenced in a study of OX40 agonist ivuxolimab in advanced cancers. This CDR3 region has 15 residues. V lost 6 bases and J 0 bases, leaving 15 bases between the germline ends. Germline V CDR1 and CDR2: SGHRS, YFSETQ. The assay was immunoSEQ multiplex PCR, and TCRdb's table has in-frame clones only and misses some. Of about 90,000 clones listed, around 90% were seen once; the top ten hold about 1.3%. As concerns this clone: Its antigen is unidentified.

General observations from the study: Fewer expanded clones were found on average in CD4+ than in CD8+ T cells.

The sequence was collected from an adult with an advanced solid tumor such as melanoma, head and neck, liver or kidney cancer. This chain connects TRBV5-1 to TRBJ1-1; no clear D gene. The sequenced sample was CD4+ or CD8+ T cells sorted from blood, obtained in a trial of the OX40 agonist ivuxolimab. CDR3 nucleotides: TGCGCCAGCAATCAGCAGGAGGGAGTGAACACTGAAGCTTTCTTT. Protein product: CASNQQEGVNTEAFF.